This T cell receptor beta chain appears in the sequencing data of a study of vaccination effects on CD4 cells after COVID-19. For the study at large: The cohort was immunized with two doses of either the BNT162b2 or mRNA-1273 vaccine.

The data were produced by immunoSEQ multiplex PCR, yet TCRdb's version contains in-frame clones alone and is incomplete. The profile covers nearly 45,000 clones, with roughly two thirds appearing a single time and around a third taken by the ten largest. The CDR3 is 16 residues long. Trimming took 2 bases from V and 0 from J; bases not matched to a gene: 4. The germline V gene encodes CDR1 KGHDR and CDR2 SFDVKD. ViraFEST assay sequencing came after antigen-specific CD4+ T cells were expanded with viral peptide pools. Having been cultured for about 10 days, the cells underwent CD4+ T cell isolation. Convalescent patients had PCR-confirmed SARS-CoV-2 infection between March and December 2020. Each culture had half its medium swapped for IL-2 medium on days 3 and 7. Note on this clone: Its antigen is still unknown.

Material: CD4+ T cells from PBMCs cultured with a peptide pool, obtained before COVID-19 vaccination. The sequence was collected from a human donor who had a prior SARS-CoV-2 infection. V usage is TRBV24-1 and J usage is TRBJ2-3, with 7 bases aligning to TRBD2. CDR3: CATSDSSSGSTDTQYF. CDR3 in DNA: TGTGCCACCAGTGATTCATCTAGCGGTAGCACAGATACGCAGTATTTT.